A selection of T cell receptor beta chains follows, all from one sample in a study of CD4 T cells in relation to SARS-CoV-2 and coronaviruses. Some clones are missing from TCRdb's copy, which holds only in-frame ones; the method was immunoSEQ multiplex PCR. The sample lists around 35,000 clones, roughly 88% occurring once. The sequenced sample consisted of memory CD4+ T cells from PBMCs. The receptors here all came from an adult with COVID-19. The CDR3 runs from the conserved cysteine through the conserved F or W. The D gene is left open where the match is weak. Size is stated for part of the rows, as once, few or many counts, or as a class when the clone is expanded.

TRBV10-3	TRBJ2-5	.	.	CAISESWGEETQYF	TGTGCCATCAGTGAGTCGTGGGGGGAAGAGACCCAGTACTTC
TRBV19	TRBJ1-2	.	.	CASTKREKGYGYTF	TGTGCCAGTACCAAAAGGGAGAAAGGTTATGGCTACACCTTC
TRBV14	TRBJ2-1	.	.	CASSLPSYRGRSYNEQFF	TGTGCCAGCAGCCTACCATCTTACCGGGGCAGGTCCTACAATGAGCAGTTCTTC
TRBV5-4	TRBJ1-6	.	few	CASSFPGSNSPLHF	TGTGCCAGCAGCTTCCCAGGGTCGAATTCACCCCTCCACTTT
TRBV6-5	TRBJ2-5	TRBD2	.	CASSNLAGVGETQYF	TGTGCCAGCAGCAACTTAGCGGGAGTCGGTGAGACCCAGTACTTC
TRBV28	TRBJ2-2	TRBD1	few	CASSSGTGDTGELFF	TGTGCCAGCAGTTCGGGGACAGGGGACACCGGGGAGCTGTTTTTT
TRBV7-2	TRBJ2-7	TRBD1	.	CASSLARDRVYEQYF	TGTGCCAGCAGCTTAGCTCGGGACAGAGTCTACGAGCAGTACTTC
TRBV27	TRBJ1-4	TRBD1	.	CASSLYPPRGQVATNEKLFF	TGTGCCAGCAGTTTATACCCGCCCCGAGGACAGGTCGCAACTAATGAAAAACTGTTTTTT
TRBV7-3	TRBJ2-3	.	.	CASSQGGSTDTQYF	TGTGCCAGCAGCCAGGGGGGTAGCACAGATACGCAGTATTTT
TRBV4-3	TRBJ2-7	TRBD2	.	CASSQDFHAGGWYEQYF	TGCGCCAGCAGCCAAGATTTTCACGCGGGAGGATGGTACGAGCAGTACTTC
TRBV5-4	TRBJ1-6	.	.	CASSNRDRGHSPLHF	TGTGCCAGCAGCAACCGGGACCGGGGGCATTCACCCCTCCACTTT
TRBV5-1	TRBJ2-7	TRBD1	once	CASSNRDRGPYEQYF	TGCGCCAGCAGCAACCGGGACAGGGGTCCCTACGAGCAGTACTTC
TRBV9	TRBJ1-2	TRBD1	once	CASSALGGASGYTF	TGTGCCAGCAGCGCGTTAGGGGGCGCTTCTGGCTACACCTTC
TRBV4-1	TRBJ1-3	.	.	CASSQDGGGAGNTIYF	TGCGCCAGCAGCCAAGACGGGGGAGGGGCCGGAAACACCATATATTTT
TRBV5-4	TRBJ2-7	TRBD1	.	CASSLRDRGPGEQYF	TGTGCCAGCAGCCTCCGGGACAGGGGGCCAGGCGAGCAGTACTTC
TRBV25-1	TRBJ2-7	.	.	CASSDSGFYEQYF	TGTGCCAGCAGTGATTCTGGGTTCTACGAGCAGTACTTC
TRBV30	TRBJ2-4	.	.	CAWSVNAKNIQYF	TGTGCCTGGAGTGTAAACGCCAAAAACATTCAGTACTTC
TRBV6-1	TRBJ2-7	.	.	CASSDSYEQYF	TGTGCCAGCAGTGACTCCTACGAGCAGTACTTC
TRBV5-5	TRBJ2-7	TRBD2	.	CASSLDPREGYSYEQYF	TGTGCCAGCAGCTTGGATCCCCGGGAGGGCTACTCCTACGAGCAGTACTTC
TRBV3-1/TRBV3-2	TRBJ1-2	.	.	CASSQGRVRTLAYGYTF	TGTGCCAGCAGCCAAGGAAGGGTCAGGACCCTCGCCTATGGCTACACCTTC
TRBV18	TRBJ1-4	.	.	CASSPRGSRNEKLFF	TGTGCCAGCTCACCACGGGGCAGCCGTAATGAAAAACTGTTTTTT
TRBV3-1/TRBV3-2	TRBJ2-2	TRBD2	.	CASRGGAGGLWWELFF	TGTGCCAGCAGGGGCGGAGCGGGAGGCCTCTGGTGGGAGCTGTTTTTT